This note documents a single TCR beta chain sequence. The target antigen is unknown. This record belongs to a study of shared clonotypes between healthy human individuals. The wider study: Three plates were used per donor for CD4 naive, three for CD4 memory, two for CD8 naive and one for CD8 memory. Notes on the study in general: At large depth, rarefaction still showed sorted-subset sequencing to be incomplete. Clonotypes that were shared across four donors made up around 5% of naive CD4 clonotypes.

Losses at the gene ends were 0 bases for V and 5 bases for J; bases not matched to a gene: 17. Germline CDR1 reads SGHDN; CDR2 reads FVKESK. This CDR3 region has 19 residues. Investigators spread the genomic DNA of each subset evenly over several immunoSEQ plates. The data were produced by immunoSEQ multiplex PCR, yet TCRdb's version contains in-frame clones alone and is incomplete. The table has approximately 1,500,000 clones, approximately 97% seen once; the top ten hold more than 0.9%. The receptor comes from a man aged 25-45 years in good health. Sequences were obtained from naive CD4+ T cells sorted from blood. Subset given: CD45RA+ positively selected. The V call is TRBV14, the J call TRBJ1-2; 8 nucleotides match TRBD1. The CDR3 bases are TGTGCCAGCAGCCAAGACCCCGGTTGGCAGGGGGCGCGTGTATATGGCTACACCTTC. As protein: CASSQDPGWQGARVYGYTF.